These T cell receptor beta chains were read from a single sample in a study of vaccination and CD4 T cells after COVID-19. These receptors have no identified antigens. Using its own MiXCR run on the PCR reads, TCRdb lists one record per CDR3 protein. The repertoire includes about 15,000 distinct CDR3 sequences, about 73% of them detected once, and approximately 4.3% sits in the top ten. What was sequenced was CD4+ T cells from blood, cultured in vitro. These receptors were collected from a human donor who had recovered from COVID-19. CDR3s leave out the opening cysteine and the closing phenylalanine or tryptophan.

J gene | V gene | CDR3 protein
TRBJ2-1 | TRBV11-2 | ASSPGLAGGPIR
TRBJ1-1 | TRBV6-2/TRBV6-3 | AIRGTQVVGAF
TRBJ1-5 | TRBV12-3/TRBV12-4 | ASSLYSGGTQSAPQH
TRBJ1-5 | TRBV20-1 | SARSQNQPQH
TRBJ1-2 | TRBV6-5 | ASSYFPGGRNYGYT
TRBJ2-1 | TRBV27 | ASSSPRTRNEQF
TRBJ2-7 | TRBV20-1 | SARDAFRTSYEQY
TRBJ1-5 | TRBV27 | ASSPRSWQPQH
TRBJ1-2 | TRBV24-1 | ATSDTQGNYGYT
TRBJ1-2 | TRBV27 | ASSRTTPNYGYT
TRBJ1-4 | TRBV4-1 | ASSQGSGTYNEKLF
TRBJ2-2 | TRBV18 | ASSPRTGNTGELF
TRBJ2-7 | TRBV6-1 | ASSEPGVSYEQY
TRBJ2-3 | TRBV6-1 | ASKTVATDTQY
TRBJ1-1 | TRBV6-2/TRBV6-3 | ASSYGGATPRDF
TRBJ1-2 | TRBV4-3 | ASSQDTHGRGYGYT
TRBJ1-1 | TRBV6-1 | ASRNTEAF
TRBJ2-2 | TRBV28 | ASSLAGGPTGELF
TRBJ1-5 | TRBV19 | ASSIATENQPQH
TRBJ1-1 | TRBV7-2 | ASRGGVLTTEAF
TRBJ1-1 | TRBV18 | ASSPISDGSEAF
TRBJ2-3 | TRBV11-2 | ASSSDRVADTQY
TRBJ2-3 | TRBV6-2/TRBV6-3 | ASSLSPRSSGIDTQY
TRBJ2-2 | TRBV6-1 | ASSRTGDTVNTGELF
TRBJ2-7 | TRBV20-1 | SVGSRSYEQY
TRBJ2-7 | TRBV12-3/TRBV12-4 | ASSPGQGSYEQY
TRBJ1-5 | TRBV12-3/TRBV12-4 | ASSVSGGNQPQH
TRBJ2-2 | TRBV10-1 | ASSESGVPPGELF
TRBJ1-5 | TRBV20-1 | SAQRVHSNQPQH
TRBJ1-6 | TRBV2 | ASKLTEGMDSPLH
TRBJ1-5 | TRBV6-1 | ASRLTSGDQPQH
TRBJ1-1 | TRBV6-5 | ASSWWQGEAF
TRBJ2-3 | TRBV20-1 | SASSGRAGTDTQY
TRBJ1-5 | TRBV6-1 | ASGDRRQPQH
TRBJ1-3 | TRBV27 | ASSLNTGNTIY
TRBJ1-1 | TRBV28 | ASSLIGRQPEAF
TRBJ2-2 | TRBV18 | ASSPRRVGIAANTGELF
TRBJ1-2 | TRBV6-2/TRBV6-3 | ASSYTNRGYT
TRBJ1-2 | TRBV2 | ASSKETNTGYT
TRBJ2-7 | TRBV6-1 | ASSEDREQY
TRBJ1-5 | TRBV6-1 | ASSRSMREGNQPQH
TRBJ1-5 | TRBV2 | ASRSQGARSQPQH
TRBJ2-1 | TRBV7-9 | ASSSTRSGRATWEQF
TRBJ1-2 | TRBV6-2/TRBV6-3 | ASSYKATGYGYT